These T cell receptor beta chains were read from a single sample in a study of blood T cell repertoires in COVID-19. The protocol was immunoSEQ multiplex PCR, while the TCRdb copy is restricted to in-frame clones and leaves out a portion. The data hold approximately 190,000 clones, with 80% to 90% observed a single time. The sequencing sample was made of peripheral blood. These receptor sequences come from a man between 25 and 39 years old with active or convalescent COVID-19. Each CDR3 is given with its conserved first and last residue. Fields, in order: CDR3 protein, V gene, clone size. Clone size is given for some rows only: seen once, a few or many times, or a class if the clone is expanded.

CDR3aa: CASSFAGGDTEAFF
v_gene: TRBV11-3
abundance: once

CDR3aa: CASSESNSLSYNEQFF
v_gene: TRBV10-1
abundance: NA

CDR3aa: CASSLNRGPGNTIYF
v_gene: TRBV5-1
abundance: NA

CDR3aa: CASVLDMAEKLFF
v_gene: TRBV2
abundance: few

CDR3aa: CASSVEGQGLNEQFF
v_gene: TRBV9
abundance: NA

CDR3aa: CASSDRRWDRGEKLFF
v_gene: TRBV25-1
abundance: NA

CDR3aa: CASSTTGQSTDTQYF
v_gene: TRBV5-1
abundance: NA

CDR3aa: CASSSDRGTGQGYGYTF
v_gene: TRBV27
abundance: few

CDR3aa: CASSFSRQGSVEKLFF
v_gene: TRBV7-9
abundance: NA

CDR3aa: CASRSGTGGLHF
v_gene: TRBV6-4
abundance: NA

CDR3aa: CASRDSLGPQHF
v_gene: TRBV2
abundance: NA

CDR3aa: CASSQIYEQYF
v_gene: TRBV11-3
abundance: NA

CDR3aa: CASLPGLARKGLRGGELFF
v_gene: TRBV19
abundance: NA

CDR3aa: CATGSGLGLREQYF
v_gene: TRBV15
abundance: NA

CDR3aa: CASSEERSYGYTF
v_gene: TRBV2
abundance: once

CDR3aa: CATSPGNEKLFF
v_gene: TRBV24-1
abundance: once

CDR3aa: CASSLSEKLFF
v_gene: TRBV6-6
abundance: NA

CDR3aa: CASSFLALGTDTQYF
v_gene: TRBV7-9
abundance: few

CDR3aa: CASSSRPGADQRDEQFF
v_gene: TRBV11-3
abundance: NA

CDR3aa: CASSWKGLAAEGEQYF
v_gene: TRBV5-1
abundance: NA

CDR3aa: CASSLSGRVYEQYF
v_gene: TRBV5-5
abundance: NA

CDR3aa: CASSSSGTGRAEQYF
v_gene: TRBV27
abundance: once

CDR3aa: CASSYGGASGNTIYF
v_gene: TRBV6-5
abundance: NA

CDR3aa: CASSESGQFYEQYF
v_gene: TRBV10-2
abundance: once

CDR3aa: CASSLIEPGPNQPQHF
v_gene: TRBV28
abundance: once

CDR3aa: CASSPGTSGSASYNEQFF
v_gene: TRBV5-4
abundance: few

CDR3aa: CASGTGGPYTDTQYF
v_gene: TRBV11-2
abundance: NA

CDR3aa: CASSQVFAGDGPGYGYTF
v_gene: TRBV4-1
abundance: NA

CDR3aa: CASSKVRNLNTEAFF
v_gene: TRBV21-1
abundance: NA

CDR3aa: CASRDPRAGASTQYF
v_gene: TRBV27
abundance: NA

CDR3aa: CASSQVTGLAGGPLNEQFF
v_gene: TRBV3-1/TRBV3-2
abundance: once